Listed below are T cell receptor beta chains from one sample, sequenced in a study of response to subunit inactivated influenza vaccine. TCRdb used MiXCR to reprocess the RT-PCR reads, holding one entry per CDR3 protein. The table records 530,000 or so distinct CDR3 sequences, 12% of them present only once. Sequenced here: PBMCs from blood, sampled on the day of vaccination. The receptors come from a man aged 50 to 60 who received an inactivated influenza vaccine. Each CDR3 is given with its conserved first and last residue. D genes are given only for firm matches. A row's size may be missing; if present it is once, few, many or a size class.

TRBJ2-5	NA	TRBD1	TRBV5-1	14	CASSPGQGEETQYF	TGCGCCAGCAGCCCGGGACAGGGAGAAGAGACCCAGTACTTC
TRBJ2-7	many	TRBD1	TRBV29-1	14	CSVDEGTGFYEQYF	TGCAGCGTTGACGAAGGGACAGGATTTTACGAGCAGTACTTC
TRBJ2-7	few	TRBD1	TRBV4-2	17	CASSQDETGVNSYEQYF	TGTGCCAGCAGCCAAGATGAGACAGGGGTTAACTCCTACGAGCAGTACTTC
TRBJ1-5	few	NA	TRBV12-3/TRBV12-4	13	CASRPGGDQPQHF	TGTGCCAGCAGACCCGGGGGCGATCAGCCCCAGCATTTT
TRBJ2-5	few	NA	TRBV4-1	16	CASSQDIQGGVATQYF	TGCGCCAGCAGCCAAGATATCCAGGGGGGCGTGGCGACCCAGTACTTC
TRBJ2-3	NA	NA	TRBV29-1	15	CSAEPAWTHTDTQYF	TGCAGCGCAGAACCCGCGTGGACACATACAGATACGCAGTATTTT
TRBJ2-5	NA	NA	TRBV9	18	CASSDPARGYQQQETQYF	TGTGCCAGCAGCGACCCCGCAAGAGGGTACCAGCAACAAGAGACCCAGTACTTC
TRBJ2-7	few	TRBD1	TRBV28	14	CASSLGQGFLEQYF	TGTGCCAGCAGTTTAGGACAGGGTTTTCTCGAGCAGTACTTC
TRBJ2-6	few	NA	TRBV20-1	14	CSTYDRTGANVLTF	TGCAGTACCTACGACCGAACTGGGGCCAACGTCCTGACTTTC
TRBJ2-2	many	NA	TRBV11-2	14	CASSSNFGNGELFF	TGTGCCAGCAGCTCCAATTTTGGCAATGGGGAGCTGTTTTTT
TRBJ2-4	few	TRBD2	TRBV4-1	16	CASSQISGVAKNIQYF	TGCGCCAGCAGCCAAATTAGCGGGGTGGCCAAAAACATTCAGTACTTC
TRBJ2-3	NA	NA	TRBV4-2	13	CASSALPTDTQYF	TGTGCCAGCAGCGCTTTACCCACAGATACGCAGTATTTT
TRBJ1-6	few	TRBD1	TRBV12-3/TRBV12-4	14	CASSLRQGGSPLHF	TGTGCCAGCAGTTTAAGACAGGGAGGATCACCCCTCCACTTT
TRBJ1-1	few	NA	TRBV5-6	15	CASSLDSGTGLEAFF	TGTGCCAGCAGCTTGGATTCCGGGACGGGTCTCGAGGCTTTCTTT
TRBJ2-1	few	NA	TRBV7-9	11	CASSPTHEQFF	TGTGCCAGCAGCCCCACCCACGAGCAGTTCTTC
TRBJ2-7	NA	NA	TRBV27	13	CASSFGQNYEQYF	TGTGCCAGCAGTTTTGGTCAGAACTACGAGCAGTACTTC
TRBJ2-1	NA	TRBD2	TRBV10-3	15	CAISGGTRNYNEQFF	TGTGCCATCAGTGGTGGGACTAGAAATTACAATGAGCAGTTCTTC
TRBJ2-2	few	NA	TRBV5-1	15	CASSLSTGRSGELFF	TGCGCCAGCAGCTTGTCCACAGGGAGGTCCGGGGAGCTGTTTTTT
TRBJ2-3	NA	NA	TRBV14	15	CASSQQATYTDTQYF	TGTGCCAGCAGCCAGCAGGCTACTTACACAGATACGCAGTATTTT
TRBJ2-1	once	TRBD1	TRBV4-3	12	CASSPGTAEQFF	TGCGCCAGCAGCCCAGGGACAGCCGAGCAGTTCTTC
TRBJ1-5	NA	NA	TRBV4-1	16	CASSQDPSRGNGPQHF	TGCGCCAGCAGCCAAGATCCTAGCCGAGGGAATGGGCCCCAGCATTTT
TRBJ2-1	NA	TRBD2	TRBV20-1	14	CSGIAGGPGNEQFF	TGCAGTGGGATAGCGGGAGGGCCGGGCAATGAGCAGTTCTTC